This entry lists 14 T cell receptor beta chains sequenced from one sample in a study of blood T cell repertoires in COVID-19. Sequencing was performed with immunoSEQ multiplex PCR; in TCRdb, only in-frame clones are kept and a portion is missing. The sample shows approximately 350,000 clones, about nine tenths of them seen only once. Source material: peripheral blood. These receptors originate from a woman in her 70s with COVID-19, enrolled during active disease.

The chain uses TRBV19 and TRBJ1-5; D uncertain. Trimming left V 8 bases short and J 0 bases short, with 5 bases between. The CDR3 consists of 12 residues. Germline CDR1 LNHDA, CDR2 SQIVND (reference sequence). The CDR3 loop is CASPYSNQPQHF. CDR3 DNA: TGTGCCAGTCCTTATAGCAATCAGCCCCAGCATTTT. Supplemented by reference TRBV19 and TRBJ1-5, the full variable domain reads DGGITQSPKYLFRKEGQNVTLSCEQNLNHDAMYWYRQDPGQGLRLIYYSQIVNDFQKGDIAEGYSVSREKKESFPLTVTSAQKNPTAFYLCASPYSNQPQHFGDGTRLSIL.

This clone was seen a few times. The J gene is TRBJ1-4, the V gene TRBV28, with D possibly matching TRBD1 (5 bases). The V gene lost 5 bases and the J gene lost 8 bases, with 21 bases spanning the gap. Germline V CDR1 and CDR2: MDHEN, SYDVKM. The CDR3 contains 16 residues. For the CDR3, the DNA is TGTGCCAGCAGTCCCCCCGCGGGCAGGGAGGAAGAAAAACTGTTTTTT. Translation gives CASSPPAGREEEKLFF.

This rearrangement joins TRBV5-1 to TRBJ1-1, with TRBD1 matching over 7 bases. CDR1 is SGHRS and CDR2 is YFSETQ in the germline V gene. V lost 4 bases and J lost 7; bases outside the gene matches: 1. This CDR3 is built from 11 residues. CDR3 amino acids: CASSQGVEAFF. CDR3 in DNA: TGCGCCAGCAGCCAGGGGGTTGAAGCTTTCTTT.

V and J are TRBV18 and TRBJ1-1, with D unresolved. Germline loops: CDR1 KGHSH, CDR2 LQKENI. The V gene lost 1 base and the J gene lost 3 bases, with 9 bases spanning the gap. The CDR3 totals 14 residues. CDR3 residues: CASSPLSSDTEAFF. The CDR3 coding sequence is TGTGCCAGCTCACCACTCTCGTCCGACACTGAAGCTTTCTTT.

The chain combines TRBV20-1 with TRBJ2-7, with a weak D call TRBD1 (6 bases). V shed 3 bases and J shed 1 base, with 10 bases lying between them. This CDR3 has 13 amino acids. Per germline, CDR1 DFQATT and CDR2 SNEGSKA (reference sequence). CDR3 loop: CSASGRGSYEQYF. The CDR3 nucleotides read TGCAGTGCTAGTGGCAGGGGTTCCTACGAGCAGTACTTC.

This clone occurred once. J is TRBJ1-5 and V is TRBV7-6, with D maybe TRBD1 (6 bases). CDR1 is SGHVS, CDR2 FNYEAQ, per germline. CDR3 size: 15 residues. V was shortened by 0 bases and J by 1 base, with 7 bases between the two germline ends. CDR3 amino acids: CASSLATGSNQPQHF. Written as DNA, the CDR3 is TGTGCCAGCAGCTTAGCTACAGGGAGCAATCAGCCCCAGCATTTT. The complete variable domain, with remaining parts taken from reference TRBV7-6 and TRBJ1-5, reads GAGVSQSPRYKVTKRGQDVALRCDPISGHVSLYWYRQALGQGPEFLTYFNYEAQQDKSGLPNDRFSAERPEGSISTLTIQRTEQRDSAMYRCASSLATGSNQPQHFGDGTRLSIL.

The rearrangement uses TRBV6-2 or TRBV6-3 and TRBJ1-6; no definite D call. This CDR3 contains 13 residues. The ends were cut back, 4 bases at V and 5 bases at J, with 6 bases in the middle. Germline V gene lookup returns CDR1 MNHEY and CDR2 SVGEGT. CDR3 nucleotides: TGTGCCAGCAGTTGGCTGAATAATTCACCCCTCCACTTT. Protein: CASSWLNNSPLHF.

CDR3 amino acids: CASSKFSTDQPQHF. DNA of the CDR3: TGTGCCAGCAGCAAATTTTCGACAGATCAGCCCCAGCATTTT. The J gene is TRBJ1-5, the V gene TRBV21-1; the table's D call, TRBD1, was not checked against the DNA. TRBV21-1 is deemed a pseudogene. This CDR3 is built from 14 residues.

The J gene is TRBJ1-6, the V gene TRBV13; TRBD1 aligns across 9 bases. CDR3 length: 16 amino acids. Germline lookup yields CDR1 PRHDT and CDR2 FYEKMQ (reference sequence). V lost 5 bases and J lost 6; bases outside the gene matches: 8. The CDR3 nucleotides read TGTGCCAGCAGCGATAGACAGGGGGGAACTAATTCACCCCTCCACTTT. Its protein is CASSDRQGGTNSPLHF. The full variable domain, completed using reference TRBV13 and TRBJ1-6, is AAGVIQSPRHLIKEKRETATLKCYPIPRHDTVYWYQQGPGQDPQFLISFYEKMQSDKGSIPDRFSAQQFSDYHSELNMSSLELGDSALYFCASSDRQGGTNSPLHFGNGTRLTVT.

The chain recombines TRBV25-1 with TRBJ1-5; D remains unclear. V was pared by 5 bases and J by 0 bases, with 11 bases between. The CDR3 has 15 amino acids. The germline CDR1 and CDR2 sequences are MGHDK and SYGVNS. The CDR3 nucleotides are TGTGCCAGCAGTAAACCGGGTTATAGCAATCAGCCCCAGCATTTT. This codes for CASSKPGYSNQPQHF.

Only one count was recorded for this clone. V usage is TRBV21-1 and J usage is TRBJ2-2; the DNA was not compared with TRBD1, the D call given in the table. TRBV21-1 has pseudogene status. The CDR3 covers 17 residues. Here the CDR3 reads CASSKTGQLPNTGELFF. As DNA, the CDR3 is TGTGCCAGCAGCAAAACCGGACAGTTACCGAACACCGGGGAGCTGTTTTTT.

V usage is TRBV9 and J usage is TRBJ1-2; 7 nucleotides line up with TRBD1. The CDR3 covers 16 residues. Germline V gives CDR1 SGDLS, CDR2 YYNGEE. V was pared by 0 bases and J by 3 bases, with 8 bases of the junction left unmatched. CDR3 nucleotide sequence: TGTGCCAGCAGCGTAGGGACGGGACAGAGTTACTATGGCTACACCTTC. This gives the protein CASSVGTGQSYYGYTF.

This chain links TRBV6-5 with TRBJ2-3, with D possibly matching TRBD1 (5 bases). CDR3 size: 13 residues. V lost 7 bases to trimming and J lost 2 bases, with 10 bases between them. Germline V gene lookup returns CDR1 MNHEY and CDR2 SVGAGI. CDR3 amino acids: CASIRGFTDTQYF. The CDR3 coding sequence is TGTGCCAGCATAAGGGGCTTCACAGATACGCAGTATTTT.

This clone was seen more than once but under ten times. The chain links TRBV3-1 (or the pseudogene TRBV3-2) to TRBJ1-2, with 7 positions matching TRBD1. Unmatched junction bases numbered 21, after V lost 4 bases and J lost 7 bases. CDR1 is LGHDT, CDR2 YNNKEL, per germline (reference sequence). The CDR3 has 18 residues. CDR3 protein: CASSPRPGTATAIGGYTF. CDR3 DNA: TGTGCCAGCAGCCCCCGTCCCGGGACAGCCACTGCTATTGGTGGCTACACCTTC.